This TCR beta chain was recorded in a study of OX40 agonist ivuxolimab in advanced cancers. Profiling relied on immunoSEQ multiplex PCR, and the TCRdb table lists in-frame clones only, not all of them. The sample yields about 110,000 clones, about nine tenths seen once. There are 15 residues in the CDR3. Germline V CDR1 and CDR2: SGHRS, YFSETQ. V dropped 1 base and J dropped 3 bases, with 10 bases sitting between them. This chain links TRBV5-1 with TRBJ1-4; no clear D. The TCR comes from an adult with an advanced solid tumor such as melanoma, head and neck, liver or kidney cancer. Sequences were derived from CD4+ or CD8+ T cells sorted from blood, sampled in a trial of the OX40 agonist ivuxolimab. This CDR3 reads CASSLTGAANEKLFF. Written as DNA, the CDR3 is TGCGCCAGCAGCTTGACCGGTGCGGCTAATGAAAAACTGTTTTTT.